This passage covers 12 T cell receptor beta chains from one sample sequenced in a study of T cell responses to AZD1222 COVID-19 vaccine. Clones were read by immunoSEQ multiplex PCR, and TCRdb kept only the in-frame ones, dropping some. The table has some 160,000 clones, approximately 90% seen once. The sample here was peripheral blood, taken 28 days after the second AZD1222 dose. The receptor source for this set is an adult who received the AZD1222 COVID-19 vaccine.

CDR3: CASSLSEYTQYF. As DNA, the CDR3 is TGTGCCAGCAGCTTATCGGAATATACGCAGTATTTT. The genes are TRBV7-2 and TRBJ2-3; no definite D call. The germline V gene has CDR1 SGHTA and CDR2 FQGNSA. The V and J ends lost 2 bases and 7 bases respectively, with 7 bases between them. The CDR3 consists of 12 residues.

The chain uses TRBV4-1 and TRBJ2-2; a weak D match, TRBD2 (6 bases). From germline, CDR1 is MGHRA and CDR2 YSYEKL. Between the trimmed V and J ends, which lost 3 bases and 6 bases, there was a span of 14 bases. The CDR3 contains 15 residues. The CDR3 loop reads CASSHAGSFSGELFF. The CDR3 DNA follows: TGCGCCAGCAGCCACGCGGGGTCTTTTTCCGGGGAGCTGTTTTTT.

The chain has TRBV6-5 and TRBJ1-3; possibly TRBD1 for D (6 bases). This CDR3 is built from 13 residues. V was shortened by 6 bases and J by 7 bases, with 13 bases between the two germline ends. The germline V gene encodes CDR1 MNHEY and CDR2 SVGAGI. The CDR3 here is CASRAQGWNTIYF. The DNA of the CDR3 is TGTGCCAGCAGAGCACAGGGTTGGAACACCATATATTTT.

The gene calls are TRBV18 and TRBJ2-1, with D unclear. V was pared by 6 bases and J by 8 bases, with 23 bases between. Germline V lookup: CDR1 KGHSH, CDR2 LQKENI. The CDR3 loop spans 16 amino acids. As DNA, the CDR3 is TGTGCCAGCTCCCCTGGCAGGCCGGCTGTTGGAGATGAGCAGTTCTTC. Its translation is CASSPGRPAVGDEQFF.

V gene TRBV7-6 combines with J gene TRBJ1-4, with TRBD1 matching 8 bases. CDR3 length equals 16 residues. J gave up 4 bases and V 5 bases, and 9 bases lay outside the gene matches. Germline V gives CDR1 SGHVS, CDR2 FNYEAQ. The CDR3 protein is CASSQWTGRGNEKLFF. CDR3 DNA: TGTGCCAGCAGCCAATGGACAGGGCGGGGTAATGAAAAACTGTTTTTT.

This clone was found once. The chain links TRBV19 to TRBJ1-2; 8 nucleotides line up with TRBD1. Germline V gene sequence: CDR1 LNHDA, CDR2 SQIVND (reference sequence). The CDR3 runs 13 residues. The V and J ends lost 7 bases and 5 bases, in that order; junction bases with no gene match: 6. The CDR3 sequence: CASTTGTGYGYTF. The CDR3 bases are TGTGCCAGTACTACCGGGACAGGATATGGCTACACCTTC. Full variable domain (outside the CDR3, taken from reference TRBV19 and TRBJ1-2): DGGITQSPKYLFRKEGQNVTLSCEQNLNHDAMYWYRQDPGQGLRLIYYSQIVNDFQKGDIAEGYSVSREKKESFPLTVTSAQKNPTAFYLCASTTGTGYGYTFGSGTRLTVV.

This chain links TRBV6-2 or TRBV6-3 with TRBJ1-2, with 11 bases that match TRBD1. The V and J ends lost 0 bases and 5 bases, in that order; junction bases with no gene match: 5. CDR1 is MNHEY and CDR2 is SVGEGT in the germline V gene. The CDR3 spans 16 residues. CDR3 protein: CASSYSSGQGVYGYTF. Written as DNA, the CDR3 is TGTGCCAGCAGTTACTCTTCGGGACAGGGGGTATATGGCTACACCTTC.

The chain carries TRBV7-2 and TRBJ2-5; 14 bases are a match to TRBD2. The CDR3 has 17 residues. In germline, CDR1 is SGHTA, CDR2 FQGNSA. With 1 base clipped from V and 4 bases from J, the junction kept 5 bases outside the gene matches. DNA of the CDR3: TGTGCCAGCAGCTTAGTTTCGACTAGCGGGGGGGGAGAGACCCAGTACTTC. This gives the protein CASSLVSTSGGGETQYF.

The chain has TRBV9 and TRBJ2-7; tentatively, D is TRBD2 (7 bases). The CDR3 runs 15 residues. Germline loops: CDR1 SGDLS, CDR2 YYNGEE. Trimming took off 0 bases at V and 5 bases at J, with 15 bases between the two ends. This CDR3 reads CASSVAGGGRDEQYF. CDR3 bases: TGTGCCAGCAGCGTAGCTGGGGGGGGCAGGGACGAGCAGTACTTC.

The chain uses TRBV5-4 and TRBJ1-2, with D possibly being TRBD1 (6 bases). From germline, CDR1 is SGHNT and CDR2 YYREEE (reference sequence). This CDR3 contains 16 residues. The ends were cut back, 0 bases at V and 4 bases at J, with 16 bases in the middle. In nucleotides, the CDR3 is TGTGCCAGCAGCTTGGGACAGGAAGGGGTCTCCTATGGCTACACCTTC. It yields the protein CASSLGQEGVSYGYTF.

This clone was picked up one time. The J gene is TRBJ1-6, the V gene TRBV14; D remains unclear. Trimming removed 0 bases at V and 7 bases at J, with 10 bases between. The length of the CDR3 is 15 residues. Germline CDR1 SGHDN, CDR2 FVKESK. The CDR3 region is CASSQDARLNSPLHF. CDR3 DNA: TGTGCCAGCAGCCAAGATGCACGTCTAAATTCACCCCTCCACTTT.

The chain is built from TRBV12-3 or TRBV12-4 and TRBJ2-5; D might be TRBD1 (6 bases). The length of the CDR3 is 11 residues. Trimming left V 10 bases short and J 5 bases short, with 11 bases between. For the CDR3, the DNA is TGTGCCACGGGACACGGTGAGACCCAGTACTTC. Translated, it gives CATGHGETQYF.